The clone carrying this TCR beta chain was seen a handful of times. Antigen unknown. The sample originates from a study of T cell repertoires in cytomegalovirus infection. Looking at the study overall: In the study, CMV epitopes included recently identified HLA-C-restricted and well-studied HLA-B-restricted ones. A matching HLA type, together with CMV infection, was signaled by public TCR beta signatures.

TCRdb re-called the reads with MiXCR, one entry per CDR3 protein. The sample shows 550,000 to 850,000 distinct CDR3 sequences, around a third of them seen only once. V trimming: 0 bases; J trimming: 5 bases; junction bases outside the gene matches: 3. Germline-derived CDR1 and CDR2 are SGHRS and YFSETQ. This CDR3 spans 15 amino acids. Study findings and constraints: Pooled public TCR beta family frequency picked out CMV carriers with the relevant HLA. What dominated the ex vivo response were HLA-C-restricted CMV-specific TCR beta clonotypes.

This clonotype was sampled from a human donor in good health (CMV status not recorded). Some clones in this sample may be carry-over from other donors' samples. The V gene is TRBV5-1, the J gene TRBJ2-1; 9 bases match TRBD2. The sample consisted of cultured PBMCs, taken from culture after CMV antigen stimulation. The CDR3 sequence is CASSLGSSGNNEQFF. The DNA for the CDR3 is TGCGCCAGCAGCTTGGGTTCTAGCGGGAACAATGAGCAGTTCTTC.